The clone carrying this T cell receptor beta chain came up a few times. These data come from a study of blood T cells in healthy people across ages. A J-beta primer mix and a sample-barcoded 5' primer were used in a second PCR of roughly 6 to 11 cycles. Every molecule of cDNA carried a tag from a template-switch adaptor with 12 random nucleotides. TCRdb reprocessed the 5' RACE reads with MiXCR, giving one entry per CDR3 protein. Among about 1.6 million distinct CDR3 sequences listed, roughly a third were seen once. The CDR3 is 14 amino acids. The germline V and J ends were trimmed by 6 bases and 5 bases, with 15 bases remaining between them. CDR1 is SEHNR and CDR2 is FQNEAQ in the germline V gene (reference sequence).

The rearrangement joins TRBV7-9 to TRBJ2-3; possible D gene TRBD2, 5 bases. The sequenced sample consisted of blood. The origin of this receptor is a young woman in good health. CDR3 nucleotide sequence: TGTGCCAGCAGTAATGCGGGTTATAGAGATACGCAGTATTTT. As protein: CASSNAGYRDTQYF.